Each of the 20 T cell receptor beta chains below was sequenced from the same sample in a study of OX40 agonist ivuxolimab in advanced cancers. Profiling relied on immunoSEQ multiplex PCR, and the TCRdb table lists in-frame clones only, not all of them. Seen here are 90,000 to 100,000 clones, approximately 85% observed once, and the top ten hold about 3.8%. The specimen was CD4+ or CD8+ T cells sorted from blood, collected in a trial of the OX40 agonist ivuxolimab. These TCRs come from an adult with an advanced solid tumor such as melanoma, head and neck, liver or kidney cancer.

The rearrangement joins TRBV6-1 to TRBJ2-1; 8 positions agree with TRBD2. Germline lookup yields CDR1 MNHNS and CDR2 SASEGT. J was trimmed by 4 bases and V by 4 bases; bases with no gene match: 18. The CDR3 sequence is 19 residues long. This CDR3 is CASSGYFSGSGGRYNEQFF. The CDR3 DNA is TGTGCCAGCAGTGGTTATTTTTCCGGCAGCGGGGGACGGTACAATGAGCAGTTCTTC.

CDR3 sequence (DNA): TGCAGCGTTGAGGGGGTGAACACCGGGGAGCTGTTTTTT. Its protein product is CSVEGVNTGELFF. The chain has TRBV29-1 and TRBJ2-2, with D tentatively TRBD1 or TRBD2 (5 bases each). The CDR3 is made up of 13 amino acids. Trimming took off 3 bases at V and 1 base at J, with 6 bases between the two ends. Germline CDR1 SQVTM, CDR2 ANQGSEA.

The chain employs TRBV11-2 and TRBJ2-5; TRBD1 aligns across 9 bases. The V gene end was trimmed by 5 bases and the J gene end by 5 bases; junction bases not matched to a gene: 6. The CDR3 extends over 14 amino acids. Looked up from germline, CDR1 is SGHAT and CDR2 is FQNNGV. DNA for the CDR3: TGTGCCAGCAGCCCGGGACAGGGATGGGAGACCCAGTACTTC. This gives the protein CASSPGQGWETQYF.

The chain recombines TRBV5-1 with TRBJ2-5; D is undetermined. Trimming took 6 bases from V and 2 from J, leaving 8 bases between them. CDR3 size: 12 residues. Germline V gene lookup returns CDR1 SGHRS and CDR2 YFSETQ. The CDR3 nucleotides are TGCGCCAGCAAAGTAGCACAAGAGACCCAGTACTTC. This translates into CASKVAQETQYF.

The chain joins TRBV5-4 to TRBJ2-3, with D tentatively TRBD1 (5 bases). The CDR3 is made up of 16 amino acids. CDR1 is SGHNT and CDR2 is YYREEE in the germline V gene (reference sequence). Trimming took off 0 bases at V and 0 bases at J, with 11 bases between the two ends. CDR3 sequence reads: CASSLARASSTDTQYF. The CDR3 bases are TGTGCCAGCAGCTTGGCCAGGGCTTCTAGCACAGATACGCAGTATTTT. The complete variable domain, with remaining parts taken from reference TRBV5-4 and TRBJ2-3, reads ETGVTQSPTHLIKTRGQQVTLRCSSQSGHNTVSWYQQALGQGPQFIFQYYREEENGRGNFPPRFSGLQFPNYSSELNVNALELDDSALYLCASSLARASSTDTQYFGPGTRLTVL.

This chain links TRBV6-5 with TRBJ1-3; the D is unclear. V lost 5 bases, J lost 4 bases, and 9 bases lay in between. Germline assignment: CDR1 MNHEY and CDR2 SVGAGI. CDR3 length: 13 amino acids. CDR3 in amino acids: CASSPPGGNTIYF. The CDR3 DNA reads TGTGCCAGCAGTCCACCCGGGGGAAACACCATATATTTT.

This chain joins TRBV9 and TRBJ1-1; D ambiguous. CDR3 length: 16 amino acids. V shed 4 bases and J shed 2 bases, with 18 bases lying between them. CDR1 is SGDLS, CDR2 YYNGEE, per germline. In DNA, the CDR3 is TGTGCCAGCAGCCAAGGACCGCCGTTTGGTAACACTGAAGCTTTCTTT. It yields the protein CASSQGPPFGNTEAFF.

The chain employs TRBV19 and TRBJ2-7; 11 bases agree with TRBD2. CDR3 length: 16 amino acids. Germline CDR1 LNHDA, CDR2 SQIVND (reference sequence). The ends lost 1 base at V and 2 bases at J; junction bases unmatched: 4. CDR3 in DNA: TGTGCCAGTAGTATAGTCCCGACTAGCGGGGCCTACGAGCAGTACTTC. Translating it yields CASSIVPTSGAYEQYF.

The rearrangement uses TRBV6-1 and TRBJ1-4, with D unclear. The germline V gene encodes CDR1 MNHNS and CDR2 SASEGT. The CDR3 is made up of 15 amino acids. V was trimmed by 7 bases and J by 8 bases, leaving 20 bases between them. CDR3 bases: TGTGCCAGCACCACCCGGGCCGACGGAGGGGAAAAACTGTTTTTT. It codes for CASTTRADGGEKLFF.

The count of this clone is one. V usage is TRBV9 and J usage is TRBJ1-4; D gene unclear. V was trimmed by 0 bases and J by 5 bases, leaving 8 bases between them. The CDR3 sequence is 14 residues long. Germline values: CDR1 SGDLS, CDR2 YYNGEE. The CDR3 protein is CASSVDNRNEKLFF. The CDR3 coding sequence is TGTGCCAGCAGCGTAGATAACAGAAATGAAAAACTGTTTTTT.

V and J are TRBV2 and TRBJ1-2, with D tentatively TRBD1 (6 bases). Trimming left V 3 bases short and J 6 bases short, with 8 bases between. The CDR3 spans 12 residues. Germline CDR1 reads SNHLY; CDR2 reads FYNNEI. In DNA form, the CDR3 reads TGTGCCAGCAGTGAGGCAGGGGATGGCTACACCTTC. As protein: CASSEAGDGYTF.

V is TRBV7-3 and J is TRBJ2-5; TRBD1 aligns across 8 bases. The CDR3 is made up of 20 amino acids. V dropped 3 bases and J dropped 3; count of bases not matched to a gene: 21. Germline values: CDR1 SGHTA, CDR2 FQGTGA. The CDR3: CASSFKAVGTGGIREETQYF. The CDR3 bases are TGTGCCAGCAGCTTTAAAGCGGTGGGGACAGGAGGGATTCGGGAAGAGACCCAGTACTTC.

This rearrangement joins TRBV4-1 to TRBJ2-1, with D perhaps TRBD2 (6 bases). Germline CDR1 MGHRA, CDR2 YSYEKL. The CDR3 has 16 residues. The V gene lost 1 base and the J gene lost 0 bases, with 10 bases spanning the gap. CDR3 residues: CASSQVVGSSYNEQFF. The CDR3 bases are TGCGCCAGCAGCCAAGTGGTCGGGAGCTCCTACAATGAGCAGTTCTTC.

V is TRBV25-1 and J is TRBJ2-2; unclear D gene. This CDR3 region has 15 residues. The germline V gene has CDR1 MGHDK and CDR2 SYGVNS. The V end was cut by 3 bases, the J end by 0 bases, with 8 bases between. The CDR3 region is CASSDSGANTGELFF. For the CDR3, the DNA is TGTGCCAGCAGTGACTCAGGTGCGAACACCGGGGAGCTGTTTTTT.

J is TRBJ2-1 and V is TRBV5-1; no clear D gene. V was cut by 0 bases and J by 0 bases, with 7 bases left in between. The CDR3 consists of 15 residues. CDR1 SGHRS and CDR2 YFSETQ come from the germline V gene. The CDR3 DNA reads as TGCGCCAGCAGCTTGGTTTCTAGCTCCTACAATGAGCAGTTCTTC. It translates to CASSLVSSSYNEQFF.

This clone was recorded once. CDR3 residues: CASRKGQSETSAYEQYF. DNA of the CDR3: TGTGCCAGCAGGAAGGGACAGAGTGAGACTTCCGCCTACGAGCAGTACTTC. The chain couples TRBV2 to TRBJ2-7; 7 nucleotides line up with TRBD1. The CDR3 runs to 17 residues. V lost 6 bases, J lost 2 bases, and 16 bases stayed unmatched. The germline gives CDR1 SNHLY, CDR2 FYNNEI.

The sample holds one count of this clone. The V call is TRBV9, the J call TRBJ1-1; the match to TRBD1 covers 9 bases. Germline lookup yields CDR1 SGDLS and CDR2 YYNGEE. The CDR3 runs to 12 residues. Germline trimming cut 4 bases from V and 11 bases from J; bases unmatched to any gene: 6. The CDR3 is CASSSDRGWAFF. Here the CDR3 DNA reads TGTGCCAGCAGCTCGGACAGGGGTTGGGCTTTCTTT.

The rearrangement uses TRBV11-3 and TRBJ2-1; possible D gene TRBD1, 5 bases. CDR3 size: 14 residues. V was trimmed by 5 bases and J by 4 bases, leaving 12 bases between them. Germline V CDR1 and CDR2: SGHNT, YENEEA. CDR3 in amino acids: CASSPSGHYNEQFF. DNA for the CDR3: TGTGCCAGCAGCCCCTCAGGACATTACAATGAGCAGTTCTTC.

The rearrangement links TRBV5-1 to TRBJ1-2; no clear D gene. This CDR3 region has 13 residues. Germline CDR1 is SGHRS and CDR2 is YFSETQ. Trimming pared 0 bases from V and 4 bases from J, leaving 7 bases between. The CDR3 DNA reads TGCGCCAGCAGCTTGGGACGGGCCTATGGCTACACCTTC. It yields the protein CASSLGRAYGYTF.

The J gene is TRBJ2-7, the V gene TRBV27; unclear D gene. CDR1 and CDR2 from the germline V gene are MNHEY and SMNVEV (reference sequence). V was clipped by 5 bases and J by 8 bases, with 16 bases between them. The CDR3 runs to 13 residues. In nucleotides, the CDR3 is TGTGCCAGCAGTGATTTCGACCTCTCGAAGCAGTACTTC. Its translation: CASSDFDLSKQYF.